These 26 T cell receptor beta chains were sequenced from one sample in a study of neurological immune-mediated disorders. TCRdb independently ran MiXCR on the 5' RACE reads; one entry per CDR3 protein. The repertoire holds fewer than 55,000 distinct CDR3 sequences, about 6.9% seen once, with about 0.57% in the top ten. What was sequenced was CD4+ T cells from blood. These receptors were obtained from a woman in her thirties or forties in good health.

This clonotype appeared many times. The rearrangement joins TRBV5-1 to TRBJ2-7; D may be TRBD1 (6 bases). Germline loops: CDR1 SGHRS, CDR2 YFSETQ. V dropped 4 bases and J dropped 2 bases, with 13 bases sitting between them. The CDR3 is 14 amino acids. The CDR3 DNA follows: TGCGCCAGCAGCCTCATGACAGGACCCTACGAGCAGTACTTC. This encodes CASSLMTGPYEQYF.

This clonotype has ten or more counts. The chain joins TRBV3-1 to TRBJ1-2; D not certain. Germline V CDR1 and CDR2: LGHDT, YNNKEL (reference sequence). V lost 0 bases and J 8 bases, leaving 13 bases between the germline ends. The CDR3 spans 14 residues. The CDR3 nucleotides read TGTGCCAGCAGCCAAGATGCGGGTCGTGCCGGCTACACCTTC. Amino acid sequence: CASSQDAGRAGYTF.

The V and J genes are TRBV5-1 and TRBJ2-7; 9 bases map to TRBD1. V gave up 8 bases and J gave up 1 base; unmatched junction bases: 7. CDR1 is SGHRS and CDR2 is YFSETQ in the germline V gene. The CDR3 is 14 amino acids. The CDR3 protein is CASSVDRGSYEQYF. Written as DNA, the CDR3 is TGCGCCAGTAGCGTCGACAGGGGGTCCTACGAGCAGTACTTC. The whole variable domain, remainder taken from reference TRBV5-1 and TRBJ2-7, is KAGVTQTPRYLIKTRGQQVTLSCSPISGHRSVSWYQQTPGQGLQFLFEYFSETQRNKGNFPGRFSGRQFSNSRSEMNVSTLELGDSALYLCASSVDRGSYEQYFGPGTRLTVT.

This clonotype has ten or more counts. This rearrangement joins TRBV5-6 to TRBJ1-2; 8 nucleotides match TRBD1. The ends lost 10 bases at V and 8 bases at J; junction bases unmatched: 13. From germline, CDR1 is SGHDT and CDR2 YYEEEE. CDR3 size: 13 residues. CDR3 in amino acids: CAASRDRHWGYTF. CDR3 nucleotides: TGTGCCGCAAGCCGGGACAGGCACTGGGGCTACACCTTC.

This clonotype was observed at least ten times. The chain combines TRBV7-8 with TRBJ1-5; tentative D call: TRBD1 (5 bases). Germline values: CDR1 SGHVS, CDR2 FQNEAQ. V was clipped by 3 bases and J by 7 bases, with 10 bases between them. CDR3 length equals 13 residues. The chain's CDR3 is CASSFRGGQPQHF. The CDR3 DNA reads as TGTGCCAGCAGCTTCCGGGGGGGACAGCCCCAGCATTTT.

This clonotype was counted at least ten times. CDR3 protein: CASYPLAGLPQETQYF. The CDR3 DNA is TGTGCCAGCTACCCGTTGGCGGGACTCCCTCAAGAGACCCAGTACTTC. The gene calls are TRBV5-5 and TRBJ2-5; D might be TRBD2 (6 bases). Per germline, CDR1 SGHKS and CDR2 YYEKEE (reference sequence). Trimming removed 7 bases from V and 2 bases from J, with 21 bases in between. The CDR3 loop spans 16 amino acids.

This clonotype has at least ten counts. The V and J genes are TRBV20-1 and TRBJ2-1; 9 bases line up with TRBD2. With 3 bases clipped from V and 2 bases from J, the junction kept 2 bases outside the gene matches. Germline-derived CDR1 and CDR2 are DFQATT and SNEGSKA (reference sequence). The CDR3 length is 14 residues. For the CDR3, the DNA is TGCAGTGCTAGTAGCGGGAGTACCTACAATGAGCAGTTCTTC. Its protein is CSASSGSTYNEQFF.

This clonotype was seen at least ten times. The chain employs TRBV29-1 and TRBJ2-7; D is ambiguous. The CDR3 extends over 11 amino acids. Trimming took 4 bases from V and 3 from J, leaving 7 bases between them. The germline V gene has CDR1 SQVTM and CDR2 ANQGSEA. The CDR3 loop reads CSVGEDYEQYF. DNA for the CDR3: TGCAGCGTTGGGGAAGACTACGAGCAGTACTTC.

There are many counts of this clonotype. The chain carries TRBV4-2 and TRBJ2-5; D might be TRBD1 or TRBD2, each matching 5 bases. The V end lost 4 bases, the J end lost 7 bases, and 16 bases lay between the germline ends. The germline V gene encodes CDR1 LGHNA and CDR2 YNFKEQ. The CDR3 runs to 14 residues. CDR3 coding DNA: TGTGCCAGCAGCCGCACGGGGCCAGAGGGGACCCAGTACTTC. This translates into CASSRTGPEGTQYF.

This clonotype came up many times. The chain has TRBV28 and TRBJ2-1; 10 nucleotides align to TRBD2. Trimming removed 3 bases from V and 2 bases from J; junction bases left unmatched: 4. Germline V gives CDR1 MDHEN, CDR2 SYDVKM. The CDR3 runs 16 residues. CDR3 DNA sequence: TGTGCCAGCAGTTTCTTAGCGGGAGGCCCCTACAATGAGCAGTTCTTC. Its protein is CASSFLAGGPYNEQFF.

This clonotype showed up many times. V usage is TRBV5-1 and J usage is TRBJ2-2, with D unclear. V was pared by 0 bases and J by 8 bases, with 11 bases between. Per germline, CDR1 SGHRS and CDR2 YFSETQ. This CDR3 is 14 amino acids long. The DNA for the CDR3 is TGCGCCAGCAGCTTGGAGCCTAATCTTGGGGAGCTGTTTTTT. Protein product: CASSLEPNLGELFF.

At least ten counts were recorded for this clonotype. The chain joins TRBV5-1 to TRBJ1-5; perhaps TRBD1 as D (5 bases). The V gene lost 0 bases and the J gene lost 5 bases, with 9 bases spanning the gap. The CDR3 consists of 14 residues. Germline-derived CDR1 and CDR2 are SGHRS and YFSETQ. This chain's CDR3 is CASSLGGSDQPQHF. DNA for the CDR3: TGCGCCAGCAGCTTGGGGGGCTCGGATCAGCCCCAGCATTTT.

This clonotype was observed at least ten times. V gene TRBV2 combines with J gene TRBJ1-5, with unresolved D. V was shortened by 2 bases and J by 6 bases, with 14 bases between the two germline ends. In germline, CDR1 is SNHLY, CDR2 FYNNEI. The CDR3 is 15 amino acids. The CDR3 reads CASSERPAPGQPQHF. In DNA, the CDR3 is TGTGCCAGCAGTGAAAGGCCTGCCCCAGGTCAGCCCCAGCATTTT. Looking up the rest from reference TRBV2 and TRBJ1-5 gives the full variable domain: EPEVTQTPSHQVTQMGQEVILRCVPISNHLYFYWYRQILGQKVEFLVSFYNNEISEKSEIFDDQFSVERPDGSNFTLKIRSTKLEDSAMYFCASSERPAPGQPQHFGDGTRLSIL.

This clonotype was seen ten or more times. The chain combines TRBV7-2 with TRBJ1-4; tentative D call: TRBD1 (5 bases). V gave up 4 bases and J gave up 4 bases, with 13 bases separating them. Germline loops: CDR1 SGHTA, CDR2 FQGNSA. The CDR3 sequence is 15 residues long. CDR3 sequence (DNA): TGTGCCAGCAGCTATTACAGGCGAAGTAATGAAAAACTGTTTTTT. Protein sequence: CASSYYRRSNEKLFF.

This clonotype was found many times. The chain links TRBV20-1 to TRBJ2-2, with 8 bases that match TRBD2. V lost 5 bases and J lost 0; bases outside the gene matches: 5. The CDR3 contains 15 residues. Germline assignment: CDR1 DFQATT and CDR2 SNEGSKA (reference sequence). The CDR3 loop is CSADLAGTNTGELFF. DNA of the CDR3: TGCAGTGCTGACTTAGCGGGAACGAACACCGGGGAGCTGTTTTTT.

Ten or more counts support this clonotype. V usage is TRBV5-1 and J usage is TRBJ2-3; 12 nucleotides align to TRBD2. V was clipped by 2 bases and J by 4 bases; unmatched bases: 8. CDR1 SGHRS and CDR2 YFSETQ come from the germline V gene. There are 17 residues in the CDR3. This CDR3 reads CASSLVTSGRGADTQYF. The CDR3 DNA reads as TGCGCCAGCAGCTTAGTGACTAGCGGGAGAGGTGCAGATACGCAGTATTTT.

V usage is TRBV5-6 and J usage is TRBJ2-1; 7 positions match TRBD1. Germline V gene data show CDR1 as SGHDT and CDR2 as YYEEEE. This CDR3 contains 14 residues. Trimming at V came to 0 bases and at J to 7 bases, leaving 4 bases not matched to a gene. CDR3 nucleotides: TGTGCCAGCAGCTTGGGAGCAGGGGGTAATGAGCAGTTCTTC. Residues: CASSLGAGGNEQFF.

This clonotype was found many times. The chain couples TRBV18 to TRBJ2-1, with a possible D match to TRBD1 (6 bases). Germline values: CDR1 KGHSH, CDR2 LQKENI. CDR3 length: 14 residues. V dropped 1 base and J dropped 5 bases, with 9 bases sitting between them. The CDR3 DNA is TGTGCCAGCTCACCACAGGACAGTAACAATGAGCAGTTCTTC. Protein product: CASSPQDSNNEQFF. Based on the CDR3 plus reference TRBV18 and TRBJ2-1, the full variable domain is NAGVMQNPRHLVRRRGQEARLRCSPMKGHSHVYWYRQLPEEGLKFMVYLQKENIIDESGMPKERFSAEFPKEGPSILRIQQVVRGDSAAYFCASSPQDSNNEQFFGPGTRLTVL.

This clonotype was counted ten times or more. This chain uses TRBV10-3 with TRBJ1-1; tentatively, D is TRBD1 (6 bases). This CDR3 comprises 16 residues. The germline V gene has CDR1 ENHRY and CDR2 SYGVKD. V lost 0 bases, J lost 0 bases, and 11 bases lay in between. CDR3 amino acids: CAISESPAGVNTEAFF. CDR3 coding DNA: TGTGCCATCAGTGAGTCCCCCGCAGGGGTGAACACTGAAGCTTTCTTT.

This clonotype appeared many times. The chain combines TRBV12-3 or TRBV12-4 with TRBJ2-2; either TRBD1 or TRBD2 may supply D (6 bases each). Trimming left V 6 bases short and J 6 bases short, with 17 bases between. The CDR3 is 15 residues long. CDR3 DNA sequence: TGTGCCAGCAGCCTTGAGGGGGGTAAAGCCGGGGAGCTGTTTTTT. This sequence encodes CASSLEGGKAGELFF.

There are many counts of this clonotype. V gene TRBV20-1 combines with J gene TRBJ2-7, with D possibly called TRBD1 or TRBD2 (6 bases each). The CDR3 has 15 amino acids. Trimming shortened V by 6 bases and J by 1 base, and 19 bases separated the two germline ends. Germline V gene lookup returns CDR1 DFQATT and CDR2 SNEGSKA (reference sequence). CDR3 amino acids: CSASGGRGRSYEQYF. CDR3 DNA: TGCAGTGCCTCCGGGGGCAGGGGACGTTCCTACGAGCAGTACTTC.

This clonotype has a count of ten or more. The rearrangement joins TRBV24-1 to TRBJ2-3, with TRBD2 matching over 10 bases. J gave up 6 bases and V 1 base, and 6 bases lay outside the gene matches. Germline V gene lookup returns CDR1 KGHDR and CDR2 SFDVKD. The CDR3 has 16 amino acids. CDR3 sequence: CATSDFQREGRDTQYF. CDR3 sequence (DNA): TGTGCCACCAGTGATTTCCAGCGGGAGGGCCGGGATACGCAGTATTTT.

This clonotype has a count of ten or more. The chain is built from TRBV20-1 and TRBJ2-2; TRBD1 matches 9 bases. The germline V gene has CDR1 DFQATT and CDR2 SNEGSKA (reference sequence). This CDR3 spans 14 amino acids. Trimming took 6 bases from V and 2 from J; bases not matched to a gene: 4. The CDR3 coding sequence is TGCAGTGCCAGACAGGGGGTTAACACCGGGGAGCTGTTTTTT. Protein sequence: CSARQGVNTGELFF.

This clonotype was observed once. The rearrangement uses TRBV28 and TRBJ1-1; D is unresolved. This CDR3 is 12 amino acids long. Germline loops: CDR1 MDHEN, CDR2 SYDVKM. V was clipped by 5 bases and J by 4 bases, with 8 bases between them. The CDR3 reads CASSPLFTEAFF. CDR3 bases: TGTGCCAGCAGTCCCTTGTTCACTGAAGCTTTCTTT.

This clonotype was seen ten or more times. The chain couples TRBV6-5 to TRBJ1-1; D unclear. V shed 6 bases and J shed 4 bases, with 12 bases lying between them. The CDR3 runs to 13 residues. The V gene's germline CDR1 is MNHEY and CDR2 SVGAGI. This chain's CDR3 is CASRSPWGTEAFF. The CDR3 coding sequence is TGTGCCAGCAGATCTCCTTGGGGCACTGAAGCTTTCTTT.

This clonotype was picked up many times. The DNA of the CDR3 is TGTGCCAGCAGCAAAGCGGGCGGCTACAATGAGCAGTTCTTC. Its translation: CASSKAGGYNEQFF. The V call is TRBV7-3, the J call TRBJ2-1, with TRBD2 as a possible D gene (6 bases). V was trimmed by 5 bases and J by 3 bases, leaving 11 bases between them. The germline V gene encodes CDR1 SGHTA and CDR2 FQGTGA. CDR3 length equals 14 residues.